This TCR beta chain came from a study of tumor-infiltrating lymphocytes in primary liver carcinoma (dated by TCRdb to 2015 to 2018). At the level of the whole study: Of the five patients, three men and two women aged 30 to 69 years, four had hepatocellular carcinoma and one had combined HCC and intrahepatic cholangiocarcinoma. The tumors of the five patients were staged as T1-T3 N0M0, with maximum diameters ranging from about 4.2 to 11 cm. Roughly 3.65 to 7.13 million productive TCRbeta reads were obtained per sample, and no significant difference in read depth was found between tissue types. Across five regions of each liver tumor, along with adjacent normal tissue and blood, the study brought together TCRbeta repertoire sequencing, expression microarrays and whole-exome sequencing. TCRbeta repertoire sequencing covered about 35 specimens from 5 patients: approximately 25 tumor regions, 5 adjacent noncancerous liver tissues and 5 peripheral blood samples. The roughly 27 tumor region samples were profiled with Agilent mRNA microarrays so that TCRbeta repertoire diversity could be related to the local molecular phenotype. Repertoires from technical replicates were highly reproducible, with mean shared-clone rates roughly 0.86 and correlation coefficients above 0.98. Study-wide conclusions, independent of this receptor: Only about 8-24% of top clones were present in all five regions of a tumor, suggesting spatial heterogeneity of tumor-infiltrating T cells. The top 250 clones accounted for a significantly greater share of the repertoire in tumors than in blood (p = 0.039). Pairs of tumor regions showed greater repertoire overlap (mean around 35%) than tumor-adjacent pairs (roughly 17%) or tumor-blood pairs (approximately 14%), which is consistent with antigen-driven expansion. Because sequencing covered only the TCR beta chain and unpaired alpha chains were not captured, true repertoire diversity is likely underestimated. Since the samples were bulk and unsorted, there was no way to compare CD4+ and CD8+ T cell repertoires. The study included only four or five patients, and the authors note findings should be validated in a larger study.

Using a constant-region primer and ProtoScript II reverse transcriptase, TCRbeta-specific cDNA was reverse-transcribed from 500 to 650 ng total RNA. The TCRbeta libraries were prepared through three rounds of nested multiplex PCR following a slightly modified ARM-PCR procedure. Multiplex TRBV1-TRBV30 forward primers and a Cbeta reverse primer were used in the first two PCR rounds, each of which was run for approximately 9 cycles. Sample barcodes and Illumina adapters were attached in a final 25-cycle PCR using Deep VentR polymerase. Before sequencing, amplicons between 200 and 500 bp were purified from gel using a QIAquick gel extraction kit. TCRbeta amplicons were sequenced on an Illumina HiSeq 2500 with 250-bp paired-end reads. Per the original workflow: Quality trimming of reads was performed with Trimmomatic v0.33, and paired reads were merged with FLASH v1.2.11 so that full CDR3 sequences could be recovered. V, D and J germline segments were assigned to the rearranged TCRbeta sequences using MiGEC v1.2.1b. Clonotype statistics and Shannon-Wiener diversity indices were calculated with VDJtools v1.0.0. Except for diversity analysis, only the 250 most abundant clonotypes of each sample were used in subsequent analyses to reduce sampling bias. TCRdb's own reprocessing of the public reads used fastp at Q25 and MiXCR and kept productive beta chains. One record per CDR3 amino acid sequence lists the most common genes and DNA. TCRdb, not the authors, supplied the V and J calls. Present in this sample are tens of thousands of distinct CDR3 sequences, roughly 80% of which were seen just once. The ten largest make up almost 40% of the sample.

In the germline V gene (reference sequence), CDR1 corresponds to LNHDA and CDR2 to SQIVND. V and J are truncated by 4 bases and 2 bases respectively, leaving an intervening sequence of 9 bases. The CDR3 is 13 amino acids in total, end residues counted. The sequence is cut down to CDR3 DNA, 39 bases in frame from base 1. This clonotype was counted a single time. Its antigen remains undetermined. Because the CDR3 is missing its conserved closing phenylalanine or tryptophan, this is likely a read error. Without any cell sorting, total RNA and DNA were co-extracted from around 18-30 mg of bulk tissue using the AllPrep DNA/RNA mini kit. Four to six patients with histopathologically diagnosed primary liver carcinoma underwent surgical resection in China between 2015 and 2016. Chronic HBV infection was present in the patients, and the patients were treatment-naive at sampling. Five spatially separated regions were sampled from each tumor: the superior, inferior, left-lateral and right-lateral poles, plus the tumor centre. Histological examination found more than 75% viable tumor cells in every tumor sample. Each fresh piece of tumor and adjacent tissue was cut in two, with one half stored in RNAlater at -80 degrees C and the other half sent for histology.

Recombination connected TRBV19 to TRBJ2-7, with the D gene too uncertain to name. The specimen was liver tumor tissue from sampling region 4. Interpreted using the paper, the cell subset or site label stands for: tumor region T4, right-lateral pole. This receptor was identified in a woman under 40 with primary liver carcinoma and hepatitis B virus infection. At the DNA level, the sequence is TGTGCCAGTAGTAAGGGCCAGACCTACGAGCAGTACTCC. The encoded protein is CASSKGQTYEQYS.